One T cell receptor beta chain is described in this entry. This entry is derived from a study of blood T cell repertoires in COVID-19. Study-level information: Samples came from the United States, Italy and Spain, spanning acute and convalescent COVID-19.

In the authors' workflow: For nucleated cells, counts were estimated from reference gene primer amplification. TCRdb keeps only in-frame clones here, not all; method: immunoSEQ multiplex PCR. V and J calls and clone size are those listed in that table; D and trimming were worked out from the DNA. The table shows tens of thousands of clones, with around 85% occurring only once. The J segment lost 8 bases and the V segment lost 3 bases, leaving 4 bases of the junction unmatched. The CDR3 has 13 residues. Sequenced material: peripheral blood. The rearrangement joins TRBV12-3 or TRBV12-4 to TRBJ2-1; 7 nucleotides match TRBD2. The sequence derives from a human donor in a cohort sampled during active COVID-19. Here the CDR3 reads CASSFGRVDEQFF. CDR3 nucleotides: TGTGCCAGCAGTTTTGGGAGGGTCGATGAGCAGTTCTTC.